These T cell receptor beta chains were read from a single sample in a study of spatial heterogeneity in lung cancer. TCRdb re-called the 5' RACE reads with MiXCR, one entry per CDR3 protein. The sample contains over 90,000 distinct CDR3 sequences, roughly 9.5% of which appear only once. This sample comprised PBMCs, obtained at surgery. These TCRs come from a male donor with early-stage non-small cell lung cancer. Both conserved end residues are part of each CDR3. Fields, in order: J gene, clone size, V gene, D gene, CDR3 DNA, CDR3 protein. The D gene is left open where the match is weak. Some rows mark clone size as missing; the rest say once, few, many or name a class of expanded clone.

>TRBJ1-5|few|TRBV6-5|.
TGTGCCAGCAGTACAGGTTTTAGCAATCAGCCCCAGCATTTT
CASSTGFSNQPQHF
>TRBJ2-7|.|TRBV20-1|.
TGCAGTGCTAGGACCGACCGCTACGAGCAGTACTTC
CSARTDRYEQYF
>TRBJ2-5|many|TRBV18|TRBD1
TGTGCCAGCTCCCGGGACAGAGGCCAAGAGACCCAGTACTTC
CASSRDRGQETQYF
>TRBJ1-1|many|TRBV5-1|TRBD1
TGCGCCAGCAGCTCCGGGACAGGGGGGACCATGAACACTGAAGCTTTCTTT
CASSSGTGGTMNTEAFF
>TRBJ2-1|few|TRBV18|.
TGTGCCAGCTCACCTGGGAGGCATTTCAATGAGCAGTTCTTC
CASSPGRHFNEQFF
>TRBJ2-7|many|TRBV7-9|TRBD1
TGTGCCAGCAGCTTAGAGACCGGGACAGGGCAAACCTACGAGCAGTACTTC
CASSLETGTGQTYEQYF
>TRBJ2-1|.|TRBV5-1|.
TGCGCCAGCACCCCGGGACTTTCATCCAATGAGCAGTTCTTC
CASTPGLSSNEQFF
>TRBJ1-6|.|TRBV10-3|TRBD1
TGTGCCACCGCCGATCAGGACAGGGATCCCTCACCCCTCCACTTT
CATADQDRDPSPLHF
>TRBJ2-1|.|TRBV20-1|TRBD2
TGCAGTGCCCGACCCCCGGGCGGGAGAGAACGGAGTGAGCAGTTCTTC
CSARPPGGRERSEQFF
>TRBJ2-6|many|TRBV3-1|.
TGTGCCAGCAGCCTCCGGACGTCCTCCGGGGCCAACGTCCTGACTTTC
CASSLRTSSGANVLTF
>TRBJ2-4|many|TRBV20-1|.
TGCAGTGCTAGGGAGATTGCCAAAAACATTCAGTACTTC
CSAREIAKNIQYF
>TRBJ2-2|few|TRBV9|TRBD1
TGTGCCAGCAGCGTATGGGACAGTGGCACCGGGGAGCTGTTTTTT
CASSVWDSGTGELFF
>TRBJ2-7|.|TRBV20-1|TRBD1
TGCAGTGCTACCTTACAGGGGGAGCAGTACTTC
CSATLQGEQYF
>TRBJ2-2|many|TRBV15|.
TGTGCCACCAGCAGAGATCGGGGTCCCACCGGGGAGCTGTTTTTT
CATSRDRGPTGELFF
>TRBJ2-3|few|TRBV7-2|TRBD2
TGTGCCAGCAGCGGTAGCGGGAGGGTCCTAAGCACAGATACGCAGTATTTT
CASSGSGRVLSTDTQYF
>TRBJ1-4|.|TRBV7-9|TRBD1
TGTGCCAGCAGCTCTACAGGGGGCGGCGGCATGTTTTTT
CASSSTGGGGMFF
>TRBJ2-7|.|TRBV27|TRBD1
TGTGCCAGCAGGGGACCGGGACAGGGTTCCTACGAGCAGTACTTC
CASRGPGQGSYEQYF
>TRBJ1-4|few|TRBV7-2|TRBD1
TGTGCCAGCAGCTCGCGGACAGGGAGGGGAGAAAAACTGTTTTTT
CASSSRTGRGEKLFF
>TRBJ2-2|few|TRBV28|.
TGTGCCAGCAGTGCCCCGGCCGGGGAGCTGTTTTTT
CASSAPAGELFF
>TRBJ1-6|many|TRBV19|TRBD1
TGTGCCAGTAGTGTCACAGGGGGCGGATCACCCCTCCACTTT
CASSVTGGGSPLHF
>TRBJ1-2|many|TRBV10-3|.
TGTGCCATCAGTGAAAACAGTAACTATGGCTACACCTTC
CAISENSNYGYTF
>TRBJ1-1|.|TRBV6-2/TRBV6-3|TRBD1
TGTGCCAGCAGTGTATCGGGACAGGGGAAGGGTGAAGCTTTCTTT
CASSVSGQGKGEAFF
>TRBJ1-3|.|TRBV29-1|.
TGCAGCGTTGAAGGGACAGAAGTCTCTGGAAACACCATATATTTT
CSVEGTEVSGNTIYF
>TRBJ1-5|many|TRBV12-3/TRBV12-4|.
TGTGCCAGCAGCAAAGACGGTAGCAATCAGCCCCAGCATTTT
CASSKDGSNQPQHF
>TRBJ1-3|many|TRBV28|.
TGTGCCAGCAGTTCGACTCTGAGCTCTGGAAACACCATATATTTT
CASSSTLSSGNTIYF
>TRBJ1-1|many|TRBV6-6|.
TGTGCCAGCATCCTACAGGGGAACACTGAAGCTTTCTTT
CASILQGNTEAFF
>TRBJ2-2|.|TRBV6-5|TRBD2
TGTGCCAGCGGCACAGCGGGAAAGAACACCGGGGAGCTGTTTTTT
CASGTAGKNTGELFF
>TRBJ2-7|many|TRBV5-1|.
TGCGCCAGCAGCAGCCAACTATACGAGCAGTACTTC
CASSSQLYEQYF
>TRBJ2-1|few|TRBV7-3|.
TGTGCCAGCAGCTTAATCCCGACTAGCTCCTACAATGAGCAGTTCTTC
CASSLIPTSSYNEQFF
>TRBJ2-2|.|TRBV7-2|TRBD2
TGTGCCAGCACTCTATTCAGCGGGAATACCGGGGAGCTGTTTTTT
CASTLFSGNTGELFF
>TRBJ1-2|.|TRBV28|TRBD1
TGTGCCAGCAGCTCCGGGACAGGGAGCTACACCTTC
CASSSGTGSYTF
>TRBJ2-2|many|TRBV5-1|.
TGCGCCAGCAGCGGAGAGAACACCGGGGAGCTGTTTTTT
CASSGENTGELFF
>TRBJ1-1|.|TRBV12-3/TRBV12-4|.
TGTGCCAGCAGTTTTTCGGTTCGCACTGAAGCTTTCTTT
CASSFSVRTEAFF
>TRBJ1-1|many|TRBV12-3/TRBV12-4|.
TGTGCCAGCAGTTTGGGGGGCGAAGCTTTCTTT
CASSLGGEAFF
>TRBJ2-2|.|TRBV4-2|.
TGTGCCAGCAGCTATGATTTGGGGGTCAGCACCGGGGAGCTGTTTTTT
CASSYDLGVSTGELFF
>TRBJ2-3|many|TRBV5-1|.
TGCGCCAGCAGCTTGGATACTAGTTCTGGCACAGATACGCAGTATTTT
CASSLDTSSGTDTQYF
>TRBJ2-5|many|TRBV29-1|.
TGCAGCGCCTCCGACCCAGCTGAGACCCAGTACTTC
CSASDPAETQYF